Listed here is a single T cell receptor beta chain. This clone was seen only a few times. It has no known antigen specificity. Base qualities are missing; no much larger clone stands one base away. This record belongs to a study of beta chain features in type 1 diabetes (dated by TCRdb to the late 2010s). In terms of the full investigation: Mean age, gender distribution, total cell number and subset yield were not different between patients and healthy donors. A total of 100 million to 110 million sorted cells were examined across all samples, and a strong correlation was observed between cell number per subset and RNA yield. In the study, recently diagnosed type 1 diabetes patients and matched healthy donors were compared on the TCRB repertoires of their sorted circulating CD4+ T cell subsets. Whereas all 28 donors provided naive and central memory subsets, regulatory and stem cell-like memory subsets were isolated from just 8 patients and about 8 healthy donors.

From each donor, a single peripheral blood sample of approximately 110 mL on average was drawn into heparinised tubes. Using a panel that included CD45RO, CCR7, CD25, CD127, CD95 and CD27, naive, central memory, regulatory and stem cell-like memory CD4+ T cells were sorted on a BD FACSAria II. All sorted populations exceeded 95% purity. PBMCs were isolated right away by Lymphoprep density gradient centrifugation and were stained directly, without culture. Samples were stained and sorted in pairs, with one healthy donor and one patient per experiment, so that batch effects were minimized. Here is what the overall study found, with its caveats: A moderate but significant shortening of TCRB CDR3 length was observed in type 1 diabetes patients in all four CD4+ subsets. Shorter templates might be favored by PCR, yet because patient and control samples were amplified and corrected together, any such skew would affect both groups equally. Fewer insertions and more nucleotide deletions at VDJ recombination sites were observed in patients with type 1 diabetes, implying thymic rearrangement abnormalities. Naive, central memory and regulatory TCRB repertoires appeared to be more alike among patients than among healthy donors. Because the HLA sub-analyses included only small numbers of individuals, any influence of HLA type on TCRB rearrangement was left unresolved. Because cDNA was sequenced instead of genomic DNA, activated cells with high expression could be over-represented, although the groups did not differ in activation or CD3 levels.

The CDR3 covers 14 residues, taking in both the cysteine and the phenylalanine. The read is trimmed to its CDR3 DNA, 42 bases read in frame from base 1. Based on the germline V gene, the CDR1 and CDR2 sequences are SNHLY and FYNNEI. V drops 2 bases and J drops 10 bases, leaving 15 bases in between. All of the isolated RNA was reverse transcribed with the High Capacity cDNA Reverse Transcription Kit, so expressed TCRB transcripts were sequenced. Deep immunoSEQ sequencing was performed on naive, central memory and regulatory T cell samples, with an average of roughly 3.5 million total reads per sample. Sorted cells were lysed in RLT buffer and RNA was extracted with DNase-treated RNeasy Micro or Mini kits, depending on cell number. To prevent cross-contamination, each cell subset was processed individually, whereas patient and healthy donor samples were processed jointly. TCRB sequences were amplified from cDNA with the immunoSEQ multiplex PCR, producing 87-bp fragments spanning the CDR3 region. Sequencing of the amplicons was performed on the Illumina HiSeq platform. Under the source paper's analysis protocol: Synthetic template baselines were used to correct PCR bias computationally, reads within Hamming distance 2 were collapsed, and singletons that could not be merged were discarded. Reads were aligned against IMGT to assign V, D and J genes, CDR3 length and insertions or deletions at six rearrangement sites. Within each subset, clonotype counts were normalized to sorted cell number, after which true diversity and Gini coefficients were computed with the tcR R package. Repertoire sharing was quantified using the overlap coefficient calculated on TCRB nucleotide sequences. Out-of-frame TCRB sequences from naive cells were analyzed as a proxy for the pre-selection repertoire. TCRdb re-hosts the immuneACCESS table, in-frame sequences only. Its copies lack some clones; in the studies checked, an unresolved V gene accounts for under half of them, and the cause for the rest is not known. That table furnishes V, J and clone size, whereas the DNA furnished D and trimming. This sample holds about 280,000 clones; approximately 16% were observed only once. Clones ranked in the top ten supply approximately 0.015% of the sample.

The receptor was isolated from a young man with type 1 diabetes. Sequenced input: naive CD4+ T cells from blood. In the paper's terms, the cell subset or site label means: true naive CD4+ T cells. The rearranged chain carries TRBV2 and TRBJ1-5, with the D gene not clear enough to name. The nucleotides are TGTGCCAGCAGTGAATCGGGAGAGTTGATCCCCCAGCATTTT. Its translation is CASSESGELIPQHF.